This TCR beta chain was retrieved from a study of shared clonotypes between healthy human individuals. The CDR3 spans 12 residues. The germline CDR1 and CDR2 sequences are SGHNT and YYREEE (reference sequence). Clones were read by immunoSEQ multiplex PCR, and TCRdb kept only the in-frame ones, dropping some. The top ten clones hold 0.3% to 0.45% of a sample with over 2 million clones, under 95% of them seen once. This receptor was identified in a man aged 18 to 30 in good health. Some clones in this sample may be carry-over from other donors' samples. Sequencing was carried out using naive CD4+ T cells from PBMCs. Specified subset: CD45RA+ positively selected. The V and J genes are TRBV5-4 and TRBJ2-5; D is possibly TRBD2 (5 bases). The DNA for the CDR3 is TGTGCTACGAAGCGGCAGAAAGAGACCCAGTACTTC. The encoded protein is CATKRQKETQYF.